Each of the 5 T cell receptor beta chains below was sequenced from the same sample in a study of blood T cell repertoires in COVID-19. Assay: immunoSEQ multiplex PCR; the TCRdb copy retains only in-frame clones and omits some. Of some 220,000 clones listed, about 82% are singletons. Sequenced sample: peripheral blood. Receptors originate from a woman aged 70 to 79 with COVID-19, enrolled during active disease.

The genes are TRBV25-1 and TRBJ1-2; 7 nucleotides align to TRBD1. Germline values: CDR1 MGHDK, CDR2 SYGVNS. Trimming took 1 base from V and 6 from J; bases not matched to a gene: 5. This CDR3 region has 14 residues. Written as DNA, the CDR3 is TGTGCCAGCAGTGAATTGTACACAGGGGATGGCTACACCTTC. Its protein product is CASSELYTGDGYTF.

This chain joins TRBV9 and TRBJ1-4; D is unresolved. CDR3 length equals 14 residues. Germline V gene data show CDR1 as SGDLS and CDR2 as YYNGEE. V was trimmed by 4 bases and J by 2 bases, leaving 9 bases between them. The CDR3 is CASSPEETNEKLFF. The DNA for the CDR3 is TGTGCCAGCAGCCCCGAGGAGACTAATGAAAAACTGTTTTTT.

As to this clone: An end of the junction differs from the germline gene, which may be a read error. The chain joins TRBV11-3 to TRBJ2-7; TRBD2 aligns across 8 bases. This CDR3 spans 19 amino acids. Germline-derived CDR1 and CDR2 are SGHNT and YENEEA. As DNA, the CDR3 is TGTGCCAGTAGCTACCGGGGGGGACGCCCGGTCGATATCCCGAACGAGCAGTACTTC. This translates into CASSYRGGRPVDIPNEQYF.

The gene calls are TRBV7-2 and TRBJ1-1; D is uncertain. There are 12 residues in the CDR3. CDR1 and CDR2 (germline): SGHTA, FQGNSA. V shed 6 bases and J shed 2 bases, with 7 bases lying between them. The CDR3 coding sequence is TGTGCCAGCAGGGGCCCCAACACTGAAGCTTTCTTT. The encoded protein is CASRGPNTEAFF.

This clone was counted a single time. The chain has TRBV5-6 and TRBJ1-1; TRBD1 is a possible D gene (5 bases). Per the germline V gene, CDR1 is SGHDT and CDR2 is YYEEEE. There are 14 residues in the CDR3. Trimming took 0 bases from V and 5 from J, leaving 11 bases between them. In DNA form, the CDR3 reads TGTGCCAGCAGCTTGGATCAGGGTAGGACTGAAGCTTTCTTT. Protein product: CASSLDQGRTEAFF.